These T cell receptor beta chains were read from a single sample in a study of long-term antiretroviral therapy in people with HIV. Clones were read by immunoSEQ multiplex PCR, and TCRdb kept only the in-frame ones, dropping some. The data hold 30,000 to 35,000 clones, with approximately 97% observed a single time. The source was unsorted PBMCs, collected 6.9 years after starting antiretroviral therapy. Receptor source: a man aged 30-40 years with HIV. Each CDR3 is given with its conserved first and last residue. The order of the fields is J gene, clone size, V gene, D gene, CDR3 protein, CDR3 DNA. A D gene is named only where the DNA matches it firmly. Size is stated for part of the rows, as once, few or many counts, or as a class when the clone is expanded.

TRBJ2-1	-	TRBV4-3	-	CASSQEGYADEQFF	TGCGCCAGCAGCCAAGAAGGCTATGCGGATGAGCAGTTCTTC
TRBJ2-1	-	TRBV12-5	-	CASGLLGLGDNEQFF	TGTGCTAGTGGTTTGTTGGGGCTGGGGGACAATGAGCAGTTCTTC
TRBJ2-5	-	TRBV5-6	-	CASSYVSETQYF	TGTGCCAGCAGCTACGTATCCGAGACCCAGTACTTC
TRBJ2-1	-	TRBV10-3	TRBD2	CAAGTSLNEQFF	TGTGCTGCCGGGACTAGTTTGAATGAGCAGTTCTTC
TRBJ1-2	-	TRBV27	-	CASSTGPYGYTF	TGTGCCAGCAGCACGGGGCCCTATGGCTACACCTTC
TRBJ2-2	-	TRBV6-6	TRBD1	CASSYPTGVVAGELFF	TGTGCCAGCAGTTACCCGACAGGGGTCGTCGCCGGGGAGCTGTTTTTT
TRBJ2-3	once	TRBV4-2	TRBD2	CASSKGRLAGTTDTQYF	TGTGCCAGCAGCAAGGGAAGGCTAGCGGGAACCACAGATACGCAGTATTTT
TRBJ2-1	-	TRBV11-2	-	CASLGSSPQRAYNEQFF	TGTGCCAGCCTCGGGTCTAGCCCACAAAGGGCGTACAATGAGCAGTTCTTC
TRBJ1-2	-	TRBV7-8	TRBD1	CASSGRDRVGGYTF	TGTGCCAGCAGCGGCCGGGACAGGGTGGGAGGCTACACCTTC
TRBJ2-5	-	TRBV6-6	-	CASSYGVSETQYF	TGTGCCAGCAGTTACGGGGTGTCGGAGACCCAGTACTTC
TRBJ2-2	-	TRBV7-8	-	CASSYYRTTYTGELFF	TGTGCCAGCAGCTATTATCGGACTACTTACACCGGGGAGCTGTTTTTT
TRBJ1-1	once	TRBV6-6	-	CASSPLTAGYTEAFF	TGTGCCAGCAGCCCATTAACTGCGGGGTATACTGAAGCTTTCTTT
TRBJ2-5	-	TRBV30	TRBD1	CAWSSGGRQVGRETQYF	TGTGCCTGGAGTTCAGGGGGCCGACAGGTTGGTCGGGAGACCCAGTACTTC
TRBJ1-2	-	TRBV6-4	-	CASSETGNNPYGYTF	TGTGCCAGCAGTGAAACAGGGAATAACCCTTATGGCTACACCTTC
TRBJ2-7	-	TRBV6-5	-	CASSPGTGYEQYF	TGTGCCAGCAGTCCCGGGACGGGCTACGAGCAGTACTTC
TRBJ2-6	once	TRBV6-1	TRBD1	CASSVGDSLPAGANVLTF	TGTGCCAGCAGTGTCGGGGACAGCCTCCCGGCCGGGGCCAACGTCCTGACTTTC
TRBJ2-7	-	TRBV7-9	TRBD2	CASGSGGDYEQYF	TGTGCCAGCGGGTCGGGGGGGGACTACGAGCAGTACTTC
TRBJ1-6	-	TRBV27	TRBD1	CASSSPGTENSPLHF	TGTGCCAGCAGCTCCCCCGGGACAGAGAATTCACCCCTCCACTTT
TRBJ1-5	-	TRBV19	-	CASSSGLNQPQHF	TGTGCCAGTAGTTCGGGTCTCAATCAGCCCCAGCATTTT
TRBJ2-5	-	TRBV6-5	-	CASSRAMPETQYF	TGTGCCAGCAGCAGGGCGATGCCAGAGACCCAGTACTTC
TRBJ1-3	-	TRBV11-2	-	CASSSYSGNTIYF	TGTGCCAGCAGCTCATACTCTGGAAACACCATATATTTT
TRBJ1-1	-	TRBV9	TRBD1	CASSEGQATEAFF	TGTGCCAGCAGCGAGGGACAGGCCACTGAAGCTTTCTTT
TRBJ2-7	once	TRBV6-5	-	CASSTDRFYEQYF	TGTGCCAGCAGCACGGACAGATTTTACGAGCAGTACTTC
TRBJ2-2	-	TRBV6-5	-	CASSSEGGGYTGELFF	TGTGCCAGCAGTTCGGAGGGGGGAGGATACACCGGGGAGCTGTTTTTT
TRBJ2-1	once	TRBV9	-	CASSLGPSVNNEQFF	TGTGCCAGCAGCCTTGGGCCCTCAGTCAACAATGAGCAGTTCTTC